This TCR beta chain was captured by sequencing in a study of radiotherapy plus CTLA-4 blockade in lung cancer. The V gene lost 5 bases and the J gene lost 0 bases, with 14 bases spanning the gap. Germline V gene data show CDR1 as MNHEY and CDR2 as SMNVEV (reference sequence). The CDR3 has 16 residues. Assay used: immunoSEQ multiplex PCR; TCRdb lists only in-frame clones, some missing. The data show tens of thousands of clones, about four fifths seen once. This TCR derives from a human donor with non-small cell lung cancer who had stable disease on radiotherapy plus ipilimumab. This chain connects TRBV27 to TRBJ2-1; no firm D call. The sample here was peripheral blood, taken from a patient treated with radiotherapy plus ipilimumab. CDR3 bases: TGTGCCAGCAGTCCCCGCGACGTTAGCTCCTACAATGAGCAGTTCTTC. Protein product: CASSPRDVSSYNEQFF.